This T cell receptor beta chain was sequenced during a study of regulatory T cells in long-lasting Graves disease. Findings of the study overall: New patients shared fewer public clonotypes (roughly 910) than persistent patients did (around 3,000). Persistent disease preferred TRBV28, TRBJ1-2 and TRBJ2-5; new disease, TRBV20-1 and TRBJ2-1. Newly diagnosed patients had higher TCR diversity than persistent Graves' patients did.

Trimming took off 1 base at V and 2 bases at J, with 8 bases between the two ends. This CDR3 has 14 amino acids. The germline V gene has CDR1 PRHDT and CDR2 FYEKMQ (reference sequence). Time point meaning: newly diagnosed GD, antithyroid drugs for less than 3 months. PBMC-derived RNA was used for the TCR library. Comments on this clonotype: Its antigen remains unknown.

TCR beta libraries were built with iRepertoire HTBI primers and Arm-PCR of CDR3 regions. Each CDR3 protein gets one entry after TCRdb re-called the multiplex PCR reads with MiXCR. The table lists more than 300,000 distinct CDR3 sequences, under 20% of them singletons, with 20% to 25% in the top ten. These data were also reused for a study on T cells in Graves' hyperthyroidism and ophthalmopathy. That work contributes: Primed by the HTBI set, a first-round RT-PCR was run on the TCR CDR3.

This receptor was identified in a woman in her late teens or twenties with Graves disease. Sequences were derived from peripheral blood mononuclear cells (PBMCs), sampled at new diagnosis, from a patient treated with antithyroid drugs. The J gene is TRBJ1-2, the V gene TRBV13; D remains unclear. Written as DNA, the CDR3 is TGTGCCAGCAGCTTAGTACAGAGCAACTATGGCTACACCTTC. Translating gives CASSLVQSNYGYTF.